This T cell receptor beta chain was found in a study of shared clonotypes between healthy human individuals. Study at large: With ages of 18 to 49, the donors were a couple of women and three men.

This CDR3 is 15 amino acids long. The germline V gene has CDR1 SSHAT and CDR2 FNYEAQ (reference sequence). The V end was cut by 1 base, the J end by 4 bases, with 11 bases between. Whole-study results and caveats: The four-donor shared clonotypes exceeded non-shared clonotypes in generation probability, with non-shared ones scoring lower.

Note on this clone: Its target is not known.

Profiling relied on immunoSEQ multiplex PCR, and the TCRdb table lists in-frame clones only, not all of them. Counted here are roughly 650,000 clones, roughly 97% occurring once; the ten biggest clones make up about 0.06%. Sequencing was done on a sample of naive CD4+ T cells sorted from blood. Subset of the sample: CD45RA+ positively selected. The receptor's source is a woman aged 25 to 39 in good health. This sequence joins TRBV7-7 and TRBJ2-1, with D possibly matching TRBD2 (7 bases). CDR3 coding DNA: TGTGCCAGCAGCTTAGTCGGGGGGCAGTACAATGAGCAGTTCTTC. Translation: CASSLVGGQYNEQFF.